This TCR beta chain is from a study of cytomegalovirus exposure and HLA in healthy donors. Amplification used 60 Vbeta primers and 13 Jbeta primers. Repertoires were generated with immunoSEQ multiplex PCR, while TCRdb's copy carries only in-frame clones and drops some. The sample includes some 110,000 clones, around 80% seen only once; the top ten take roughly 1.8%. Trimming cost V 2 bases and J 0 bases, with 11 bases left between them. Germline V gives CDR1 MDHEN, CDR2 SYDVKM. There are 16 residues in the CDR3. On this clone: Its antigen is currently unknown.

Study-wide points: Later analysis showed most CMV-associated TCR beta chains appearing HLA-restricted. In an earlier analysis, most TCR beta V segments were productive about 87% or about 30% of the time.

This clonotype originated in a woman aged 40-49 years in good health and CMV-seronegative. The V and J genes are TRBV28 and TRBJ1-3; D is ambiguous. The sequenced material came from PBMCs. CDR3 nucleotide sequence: TGTGCCAGCAGTTTAATGGCCCGGGTCTCTGGAAACACCATATATTTT. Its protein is CASSLMARVSGNTIYF.